One sample yielded the 12 T cell receptor beta chains listed below, sequenced in a study of T cells in Graves' hyperthyroidism and ophthalmopathy. The source material, RNA transcripts, was used to amplify TCR beta CDR3 regions. An initial round of RT-PCR targeting the TCR CDR3 relied on the HTBI primer set. TCRdb recomputed calls from the multiplex PCR reads with MiXCR, one row per CDR3 protein. This sample has approximately 720,000 distinct CDR3 sequences, with under 20% found just once. Sequencing was done on a sample of blood. These receptors all stem from a woman aged 45-65 years with Graves' hyperthyroidism that later progressed to Graves' ophthalmopathy.

In this sample, this clonotype turned up many times. Its ends do not fully match the called genes, so a read error is possible. The chain employs TRBV6-1 and TRBJ2-7; TRBD2 agrees at 12 bases. The CDR3 sequence is 14 residues long. CDR1 and CDR2 (germline): MNHNS, SASEGT. CDR3 DNA: TGTGCCGGCAGACCTAGCGGGGGGGCTTACGAGCAGTACTTC. This sequence encodes CAGRPSGGAYEQYF.

The chain carries TRBV9 and TRBJ2-3; D remains unclear. Germline-derived CDR1 and CDR2 are SGDLS and YYNGEE. V gave up 0 bases and J gave up 6 bases, with 17 bases separating them. The CDR3 has 16 amino acids. The CDR3 loop is CASSVGVRIVQDTQYF. The CDR3 DNA follows: TGTGCCAGCAGCGTAGGGGTCCGAATTGTTCAGGATACGCAGTATTTT.

This clonotype came up a few times. V usage is TRBV5-1 and J usage is TRBJ2-2; 8 bases match TRBD1. The V segment lost 0 bases and the J segment 3 bases; nucleotides outside the gene matches: 1. CDR1 and CDR2 (germline): SGHRS, YFSETQ. There are 15 residues in the CDR3. The CDR3 coding sequence is TGCGCCAGCAGCTTGGTGACAGGGGACACCGGGGAGCTGTTTTTT. It yields the protein CASSLVTGDTGELFF.

This clonotype has at least ten counts. The rearrangement uses TRBV10-3 and TRBJ1-1; no definite D call. V lost 7 bases, J lost 1 base, and 10 bases lay in between. Per the germline V gene, CDR1 is ENHRY and CDR2 is SYGVKD. This CDR3 contains 13 residues. The CDR3 DNA follows: TGTGCCATCACCTCGACCGAGAACACTGAAGCTTTCTTT. Its translation: CAITSTENTEAFF.

In its sample, this clonotype was seen a few times. This rearrangement joins TRBV6-1 to TRBJ1-2; D is perhaps TRBD1 (6 bases). The ends were cut back, 6 bases at V and 0 bases at J, with 17 bases in the middle. The CDR3 is made up of 16 amino acids. CDR1 and CDR2 from the germline V gene are MNHNS and SASEGT. The DNA for the CDR3 is TGTGCCAGCAGAAAAGCGTGGACAGAAACTAACTATGGCTACACCTTC. Protein: CASRKAWTETNYGYTF.

The V call is TRBV5-1, the J call TRBJ1-1; a weak D match, TRBD1 (5 bases). CDR1 SGHRS and CDR2 YFSETQ come from the germline V gene. V lost 0 bases and J 6 bases, leaving 9 bases between the germline ends. The CDR3 totals 13 residues. The CDR3 is CASSLEAGPEAFF. CDR3 DNA: TGCGCCAGCAGCTTGGAAGCAGGGCCTGAAGCTTTCTTT.

The chain carries TRBV10-2 and TRBJ1-1; 10 bases match TRBD1. From germline, CDR1 is WSHSY and CDR2 SAAADI. V lost 9 bases, J lost 6 bases, and 7 bases stayed unmatched. The CDR3 is made up of 13 amino acids. The CDR3 here is CASEEGQGPEAFF. For the CDR3, the DNA is TGCGCCAGTGAGGAGGGACAGGGGCCTGAAGCTTTCTTT.

With respect to this clonotype: A much larger clonotype is one base distant, so this may be a read error. This chain links TRBV5-5 with TRBJ1-2; D not certain. This CDR3 has 14 amino acids. Germline loops: CDR1 SGHKS, CDR2 YYEKEE (reference sequence). CDR3 bases: TGTGTCAGCAGCTTGAATACTGACTACTATGGCTACACCTTC. Translating gives CVSSLNTDYYGYTF.

This clonotype was recorded at least ten times. The V call is TRBV2, the J call TRBJ1-5; TRBD1 is a possible D gene (6 bases). There are 13 residues in the CDR3. Trimming shortened V by 7 bases and J by 3 bases, and 10 bases separated the two germline ends. Looked up from germline, CDR1 is SNHLY and CDR2 is FYNNEI. The CDR3 nucleotides read TGTGCCAGCACACAGGGATTCAATCAGCCCCAGCATTTT. Translating it yields CASTQGFNQPQHF.

This clonotype was seen a few times. The V and J genes are TRBV4-1 and TRBJ1-3, with D hard to call. This CDR3 spans 16 amino acids. Germline CDR1 reads MGHRA; CDR2 reads YSYEKL. V was shortened by 1 base and J by 4 bases, with 14 bases between the two germline ends. CDR3 protein: CASSQGISAPGNTIYF. CDR3 nucleotide sequence: TGCGCCAGCAGCCAAGGGATCTCAGCACCCGGAAACACCATATATTTT.

The rearrangement joins TRBV27 to TRBJ1-1; maybe TRBD1 (5 bases). Trimming removed 4 bases at V and 2 bases at J, with 14 bases between. The length of the CDR3 is 15 residues. Per germline, CDR1 MNHEY and CDR2 SMNVEV (reference sequence). The CDR3 coding sequence is TGTGCCAGCAGTTGGAACCCGGGACCAAACACTGAAGCTTTCTTT. Protein product: CASSWNPGPNTEAFF.

This clonotype was counted at least ten times. V and J are TRBV11-2 and TRBJ2-5, with 8 bases matching TRBD2. J was trimmed by 1 base and V by 5 bases; bases with no gene match: 9. Per the germline V gene, CDR1 is SGHAT and CDR2 is FQNNGV. The CDR3 has 16 residues. The CDR3 reads CASSPLGTSTQETQYF. The CDR3 nucleotides are TGTGCCAGCAGCCCATTAGGGACTAGTACCCAAGAGACCCAGTACTTC.